These 27 T cell receptor beta chains were all obtained from the same sample, sequenced in a study of blood T cells in healthy people across ages. Combining a sample-barcoded 5' primer with a J-beta primer mix, a second PCR ran for roughly 7 to 12 cycles. TCRdb processed the 5' RACE reads anew with MiXCR; each CDR3 protein has one entry. Of about 1.5 million distinct CDR3 sequences listed, less than 45% are singletons. The sample taken for sequencing was blood. The receptors stem from a woman in her late teens or twenties in good health.

This chain connects TRBV4-1 to TRBJ2-7; no firm D call. V lost 0 bases and J lost 2, with 11 bases in between. The CDR3 is 15 residues long. From germline, CDR1 is MGHRA and CDR2 YSYEKL. CDR3 sequence (DNA): TGCGCCAGCAGCCAAGAGACGGCCTTCGCCTACGAGCAGTACTTC. Translated, it gives CASSQETAFAYEQYF.

The chain employs TRBV7-8 and TRBJ2-7, with a possible D match to TRBD2 (6 bases). The DNA end is a closer match to TRBJ2-5, so the J assignment may be wrong. The germline V gene has CDR1 SGHVS and CDR2 FQNEAQ. CDR3 length: 16 amino acids. The CDR3 loop reads CASSLAGTGGIQTQYF. DNA of the CDR3: TGTGCCAGCAGCTTAGCCGGGACGGGCGGGATACAGACCCAGTACTTC.

This clonotype has just a few counts. DNA of the CDR3: TGTGCCAGCAGGCGACCCGGACAGGCGAACACCGGGGAGCTGTTTTTT. This sequence encodes CASRRPGQANTGELFF. The rearrangement joins TRBV7-9 to TRBJ2-2; TRBD1 matches at 7 bases. Germline lookup yields CDR1 SEHNR and CDR2 FQNEAQ (reference sequence). CDR3 length: 16 amino acids. Germline trimming cut 6 bases from V and 0 bases from J; bases unmatched to any gene: 7.

This clonotype was observed a handful of times. V and J are TRBV20-1 and TRBJ1-1, with a possible D match to TRBD1 (5 bases). Trimming removed 5 bases at V and 1 base at J, with 8 bases between. The CDR3 spans 12 residues. Germline values: CDR1 DFQATT, CDR2 SNEGSKA (reference sequence). CDR3 sequence (DNA): TGCAGTGCTTATCAGGGGAACACTGAAGCTTTCTTT. Its translation is CSAYQGNTEAFF.

This chain joins TRBV25-1 and TRBJ1-1; the D gene is possibly TRBD1 (5 bases). V dropped 5 bases and J dropped 5 bases, with 15 bases sitting between them. There are 14 residues in the CDR3. Germline V gene lookup returns CDR1 MGHDK and CDR2 SYGVNS. In DNA, the CDR3 is TGTGCCAGCAGTCGGGGCGGGGGTAGGACTGAAGCTTTCTTT. This codes for CASSRGGGRTEAFF.

This clonotype occurred once. The V and J genes are TRBV10-2 and TRBJ2-4; no definite D call. Germline V gene data show CDR1 as WSHSY and CDR2 as SAAADI. V lost 4 bases and J lost 3, with 13 bases in between. The CDR3 is made up of 15 amino acids. The DNA of the CDR3 is TGCGCCAGCAGTGTTTGGGCATTGGGCAAAAACATTCAGTACTTC. Its protein product is CASSVWALGKNIQYF.

This clonotype has at least ten counts. The chain links TRBV6-2 or TRBV6-3 to TRBJ2-3; the D gene is possibly TRBD1 (6 bases). Trimming shortened V by 4 bases and J by 2 bases, and 13 bases separated the two germline ends. This CDR3 spans 15 amino acids. Germline V gene sequence: CDR1 MNHEY, CDR2 SVGEGT. The CDR3 DNA follows: TGTGCCAGCAGTTTCGGACAGTTGGACACAGATACGCAGTATTTT. Its translation: CASSFGQLDTDTQYF.

This clonotype occurred once. The V call is TRBV7-2, the J call TRBJ1-6, with no clear D. CDR3 length equals 14 residues. Per the germline V gene, CDR1 is SGHTA and CDR2 is FQGNSA. Trimming cost V 2 bases and J 5 bases, with 7 bases left between them. This CDR3 is CASSLTPNNSPLHF. CDR3 bases: TGTGCCAGCAGCTTAACACCAAATAATTCACCCCTCCACTTT.

The chain employs TRBV29-1 and TRBJ1-1; TRBD1 is a possible D gene (5 bases). This CDR3 is 13 amino acids long. Trimming stripped 6 bases from V and 3 bases from J, with 14 bases between. Germline-derived CDR1 and CDR2 are SQVTM and ANQGSEA. CDR3 nucleotides: TGCAGCGTGATGAGGAGGGGCGACACTGAAGCTTTCTTT. Amino acid sequence: CSVMRRGDTEAFF.

A word on this clonotype: A much larger clonotype is one base distant, so this may be a read error. V usage is TRBV29-1 and J usage is TRBJ2-1; TRBD1 might be the D (5 bases). The length of the CDR3 is 13 residues. Per the germline V gene, CDR1 is SQVTM and CDR2 is ANQGSEA. CDR3: CSVAPDKYSEQFF. The CDR3 region has the DNA TGCAGCGTTGCCCCGGACAAATACAGTGAGCAGTTCTTC.

The rearrangement links TRBV7-2 to TRBJ1-6; no definite D call. Trimming shortened V by 0 bases and J by 7 bases, and 16 bases separated the two germline ends. The germline V gene encodes CDR1 SGHTA and CDR2 FQGNSA. The CDR3 sequence is 17 residues long. CDR3 sequence: CASSLAGRQHMNSPLHF. In DNA form, the CDR3 reads TGTGCCAGCAGCTTAGCAGGCAGGCAGCACATGAATTCACCCCTCCACTTT.

CDR3 nucleotide sequence: TGTGCCAGCAGCACCTTCGGGGGCACATACAATGAGCAGTTCTTC. Translation: CASSTFGGTYNEQFF. The chain is built from TRBV11-2 and TRBJ2-1; D might be TRBD1 or TRBD2, each matching 6 bases. V was pared by 5 bases and J by 4 bases, with 15 bases between. CDR1 and CDR2 from the germline V gene are SGHAT and FQNNGV. There are 15 residues in the CDR3.

This chain joins TRBV2 and TRBJ2-3; TRBD1 or TRBD2 may be the D gene (6 bases each). Germline CDR1 reads SNHLY; CDR2 reads FYNNEI. Trimming took 9 bases from V and 4 from J, leaving 11 bases between them. CDR3 size: 12 residues. The CDR3 nucleotides read TGTGCCAGAGGACGGGGGCCAGATACGCAGTATTTT. Amino acid sequence: CARGRGPDTQYF. Full variable domain (rest looked up from reference TRBV2 and TRBJ2-3): EPEVTQTPSHQVTQMGQEVILRCVPISNHLYFYWYRQILGQKVEFLVSFYNNEISEKSEIFDDQFSVERPDGSNFTLKIRSTKLEDSAMYFCARGRGPDTQYFGPGTRLTVL.

This clonotype was observed a handful of times. The chain uses TRBV3-1 and TRBJ1-4; weak D call: TRBD1 (5 bases). V dropped 0 bases and J dropped 3 bases, with 14 bases sitting between them. The CDR3 runs to 17 residues. Germline V CDR1 and CDR2: LGHDT, YNNKEL (reference sequence). This CDR3 reads CASSQEGLGPANEKLFF. The CDR3 DNA reads as TGTGCCAGCAGCCAAGAGGGTTTGGGACCGGCTAATGAAAAACTGTTTTTT. The whole variable domain, filled in from reference TRBV3-1 and TRBJ1-4, reads DTAVSQTPKYLVTQMGNDKSIKCEQNLGHDTMYWYKQDSKKFLKIMFSYNNKELIINETVPNRFSPKSPDKAHLNLHINSLELGDSAVYFCASSQEGLGPANEKLFFGSGTQLSVL.

The chain is built from TRBV20-1 and TRBJ2-2; 8 bases agree with TRBD1. The germline V gene has CDR1 DFQATT and CDR2 SNEGSKA (reference sequence). V was pared by 2 bases and J by 4 bases, with 3 bases of the junction left unmatched. CDR3 length: 14 residues. The CDR3 protein is CSARWTGSTGELFF. CDR3 nucleotide sequence: TGCAGTGCTAGATGGACAGGGTCCACCGGGGAGCTGTTTTTT.

This clonotype was seen only a few times. The chain is built from TRBV4-3 and TRBJ2-7; TRBD1 matches 7 bases. The CDR3 is 17 residues long. Germline CDR1 is LGHNA and CDR2 is YSLEER. The V gene end was trimmed by 0 bases and the J gene end by 2 bases; junction bases not matched to a gene: 10. CDR3 sequence: CASSQDTGQDLPYEQYF. CDR3 in DNA: TGCGCCAGCAGCCAAGATACCGGACAGGACCTGCCCTACGAGCAGTACTTC.

This clonotype appeared many times. J is TRBJ1-2 and V is TRBV3-1; tentatively, D is TRBD1 (5 bases). The germline gives CDR1 LGHDT, CDR2 YNNKEL (reference sequence). There are 15 residues in the CDR3. Trimming removed 1 base at V and 2 bases at J, with 11 bases between. The CDR3 loop reads CASSQGGGENYGYTF. In DNA, the CDR3 is TGTGCCAGCAGCCAAGGTGGGGGAGAGAACTATGGCTACACCTTC.

This clonotype appeared a few times. The V and J genes are TRBV20-1 and TRBJ1-2; TRBD1 matches 7 bases. The CDR3 has 12 amino acids. After removal of 5 bases from V and 8 bases from J, the junction contained 8 bases not matched to a gene. Per germline, CDR1 DFQATT and CDR2 SNEGSKA (reference sequence). The CDR3 spells CSAPQTGNGYTF. CDR3 in DNA: TGCAGTGCTCCCCAGACAGGGAACGGCTACACCTTC.

This clonotype has more than one count but fewer than ten. The chain links TRBV4-1 to TRBJ1-2, with D possibly TRBD1 on 5 matching bases. V was cut by 1 base and J by 5 bases, with 11 bases left in between. From germline, CDR1 is MGHRA and CDR2 YSYEKL. CDR3 length: 14 residues. The CDR3 region has the DNA TGCGCCAGCAGCCAAGCCTCAGGGCTTTATGGCTACACCTTC. It yields the protein CASSQASGLYGYTF.

The rearrangement uses TRBV5-6 and TRBJ1-5, with D hard to call. Trimming took off 2 bases at V and 0 bases at J, with 12 bases between the two ends. The CDR3 runs 16 residues. CDR1 and CDR2 (germline): SGHDT, YYEEEE. The CDR3 nucleotides are TGTGCCAGCAGCTTATGGACGGTTTATAGCAATCAGCCCCAGCATTTT. Protein: CASSLWTVYSNQPQHF.

The chain recombines TRBV20-1 with TRBJ1-1, with a tentative D call TRBD1 (5 bases). CDR1 and CDR2 from the germline V gene are DFQATT and SNEGSKA (reference sequence). This CDR3 has 11 amino acids. V was trimmed by 6 bases and J by 11 bases, leaving 16 bases between them. The DNA for the CDR3 is TGCAGTGCAGGGGACGTACAAGAGGCTTTCTTT. It codes for CSAGDVQEAFF.

This clonotype occurred a few times. V gene TRBV6-5 combines with J gene TRBJ1-1; no clear D gene. The V end was cut by 2 bases, the J end by 1 base, with 14 bases between. Germline-derived CDR1 and CDR2 are MNHEY and SVGAGI. There are 16 residues in the CDR3. DNA of the CDR3: TGTGCCAGCAGTTACATCCCTGGACGGACGAACACTGAAGCTTTCTTT. Translated, it gives CASSYIPGRTNTEAFF.

The chain is built from TRBV27 and TRBJ1-2; no definite D call. CDR1 is MNHEY, CDR2 SMNVEV, per germline (reference sequence). The V gene lost 5 bases and the J gene lost 3 bases, with 13 bases spanning the gap. The CDR3 has 14 amino acids. CDR3 loop: CASSARSGYYGYTF. CDR3 coding DNA: TGTGCCAGCAGTGCCCGCTCGGGGTACTATGGCTACACCTTC.

There are a few counts of this clonotype. The chain combines TRBV12-3 or TRBV12-4 with TRBJ2-3; the D gene could be TRBD1 or TRBD2 (5 bases each). The CDR3 length is 15 residues. Trimming took 5 bases from V and 1 from J, leaving 13 bases between them. For the CDR3, the DNA is TGTGCCAGCAGTGGGGGTCCGGGTCGCACAGATACGCAGTATTTT. This translates into CASSGGPGRTDTQYF.

V gene TRBV24-1 combines with J gene TRBJ1-1; 7 positions match TRBD1. CDR1 and CDR2 (germline): KGHDR, SFDVKD. CDR3 length: 22 amino acids. Trimming took 1 base from V and 2 from J; bases not matched to a gene: 24. The CDR3 loop is CATSDFMRWGQISILHNTEAFF. Here the CDR3 DNA reads TGTGCCACCAGTGATTTTATGAGGTGGGGACAGATAAGTATACTGCACAACACTGAAGCTTTCTTT.

The chain employs TRBV13 and TRBJ2-3; 8 nucleotides match TRBD2. Losses at the gene ends were 7 bases for V and 2 bases for J; bases not matched to a gene: 11. CDR1 and CDR2 from the germline V gene are PRHDT and FYEKMQ (reference sequence). This CDR3 has 16 amino acids. The CDR3 sequence: CASTFGSGGFTDTQYF. CDR3 DNA sequence: TGTGCCAGCACCTTCGGGAGCGGGGGATTCACAGATACGCAGTATTTT.

In this sample, this clonotype turned up a few times. This sequence joins TRBV24-1 and TRBJ2-2; D unresolved. The CDR3 is 15 residues long. Trimming took off 4 bases at V and 1 base at J, with 9 bases between the two ends. Germline V CDR1 and CDR2: KGHDR, SFDVKD. The CDR3 loop is CATSEGKQNTGELFF. CDR3 DNA: TGTGCCACCAGTGAAGGGAAACAGAACACCGGGGAGCTGTTTTTT.